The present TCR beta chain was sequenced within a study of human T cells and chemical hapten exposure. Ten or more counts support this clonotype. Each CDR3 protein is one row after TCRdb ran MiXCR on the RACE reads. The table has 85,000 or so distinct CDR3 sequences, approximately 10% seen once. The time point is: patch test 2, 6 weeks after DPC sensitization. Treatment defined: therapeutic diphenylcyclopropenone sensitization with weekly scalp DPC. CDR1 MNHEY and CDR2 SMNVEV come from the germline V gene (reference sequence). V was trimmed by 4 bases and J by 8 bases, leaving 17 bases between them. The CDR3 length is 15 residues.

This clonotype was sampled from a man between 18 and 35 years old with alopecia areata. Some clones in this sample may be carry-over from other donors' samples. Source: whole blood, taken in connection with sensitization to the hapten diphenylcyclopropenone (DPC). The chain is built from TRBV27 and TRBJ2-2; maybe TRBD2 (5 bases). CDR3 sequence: CASSSTRTVPGELFF. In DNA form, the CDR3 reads TGTGCCAGCAGTTCAACCAGGACTGTTCCGGGGGAGCTGTTTTTT.